Listed here are 7 T cell receptor beta chains from one sample, sequenced in a study of cytomegalovirus exposure and HLA in healthy donors. This table comes from immunoSEQ multiplex PCR, and its TCRdb copy is limited to in-frame clones, with some not included. The table shows some 98,000 clones, with about 90% occurring only once. Sequenced material: PBMCs. These receptors came from a man younger than 35 in good health and CMV-seropositive.

The chain couples TRBV19 to TRBJ2-7; possible D gene TRBD1, 5 bases. Trimming shortened V by 3 bases and J by 5 bases, and 14 bases separated the two germline ends. Germline lookup yields CDR1 LNHDA and CDR2 SQIVND (reference sequence). The CDR3 loop spans 14 amino acids. The CDR3 sequence: CASSIQGFLHEQYF. In DNA form, the CDR3 reads TGTGCCAGTAGTATCCAGGGTTTTCTCCACGAGCAGTACTTC.

The rearrangement links TRBV9 to TRBJ1-4; weak D call: TRBD1 (5 bases). V lost 0 bases and J lost 4, with 16 bases in between. This CDR3 is built from 17 residues. Germline V gene lookup returns CDR1 SGDLS and CDR2 YYNGEE. CDR3 sequence reads: CASSVEGGTGFNEKLFF. The CDR3 coding sequence is TGTGCCAGCAGCGTAGAAGGCGGGACCGGGTTTAATGAAAAACTGTTTTTT.

V and J are TRBV13 and TRBJ1-1; D call uncertain. The CDR3 sequence is 15 residues long. Trimming took off 1 base at V and 0 bases at J, with 9 bases between the two ends. Germline CDR1 is PRHDT and CDR2 is FYEKMQ (reference sequence). For the CDR3, the DNA is TGTGCCAGCAGCTTAGTCGGGGAGATGAACACTGAAGCTTTCTTT. It yields the protein CASSLVGEMNTEAFF. The variable domain in full, with the rest retrieved from reference TRBV13 and TRBJ1-1, is AAGVIQSPRHLIKEKRETATLKCYPIPRHDTVYWYQQGPGQDPQFLISFYEKMQSDKGSIPDRFSAQQFSDYHSELNMSSLELGDSALYFCASSLVGEMNTEAFFGQGTRLTVV.

V gene TRBV4-1 combines with J gene TRBJ2-1; TRBD2 agrees at 11 bases. The CDR3 spans 18 residues. V was pared by 1 base and J by 2 bases, with 7 bases of the junction left unmatched. Germline V gives CDR1 MGHRA, CDR2 YSYEKL. The CDR3 region has the DNA TGCGCCAGCAGCCAAGGGGCCCCTAGCGGGAGGACCTACAATGAGCAGTTCTTC. Translating gives CASSQGAPSGRTYNEQFF.

The V and J genes are TRBV4-3 and TRBJ1-1, with TRBD1 identical over 8 bases. The trim removed 0 bases at V and 4 bases at J, leaving 7 bases unmatched. The CDR3 is 16 residues long. Per germline, CDR1 LGHNA and CDR2 YSLEER. This CDR3 is CASSQDGTGGSTEAFF. The CDR3 DNA follows: TGCGCCAGCAGCCAAGATGGGACAGGTGGAAGCACTGAAGCTTTCTTT.

The chain employs TRBV4-2 and TRBJ2-1; 14 bases align to TRBD2. The length of the CDR3 is 19 residues. With 0 bases clipped from V and 2 bases from J, the junction kept 6 bases outside the gene matches. Germline assignment: CDR1 LGHNA and CDR2 YNFKEQ. CDR3 nucleotide sequence: TGTGCCAGCAGCCAAGAAGGGACTAGCGGGGGAGACACCTACAATGAGCAGTTCTTC. It is translated as CASSQEGTSGGDTYNEQFF.

This clone is a singleton in its sample. The V gene is TRBV4-3, the J gene TRBJ1-4; 8 bases agree with TRBD1. V dropped 1 base and J dropped 8; count of bases not matched to a gene: 9. The CDR3 loop spans 16 amino acids. Germline V gives CDR1 LGHNA, CDR2 YSLEER. The CDR3 sequence: CASSQGKGQGQEKLFF. In DNA form, the CDR3 reads TGCGCCAGCAGCCAAGGTAAAGGACAGGGACAGGAAAAACTGTTTTTT.